The 27 T cell receptor beta chains in this list originate from one sample, sequenced in a study of blood T cell repertoires in COVID-19. Repertoires were generated with immunoSEQ multiplex PCR, while TCRdb's copy carries only in-frame clones and drops some. In the table there are fewer than 200,000 clones, 80% to 90% of which are singletons. The sample comprised peripheral blood. Source of these receptors: a woman aged 70-85 years with COVID-19, enrolled during active disease.

The rearrangement links TRBV28 to TRBJ2-2; TRBD1 matches 8 bases. CDR3 length: 16 amino acids. Germline CDR1 and CDR2: MDHEN and SYDVKM. Trimming removed 6 bases from V and 4 bases from J; junction bases left unmatched: 10. The CDR3 loop reads CASSGSWTGLTGELFF. CDR3 coding DNA: TGTGCCAGCAGCGGATCCTGGACAGGGCTCACCGGGGAGCTGTTTTTT.

The CDR3 sequence: CASRQTDTRVYGYTF. DNA of the CDR3: TGTGCCAGCAGACAAACGGACACGCGCGTCTATGGCTACACCTTC. The J gene is TRBJ1-2, the V gene TRBV28, with D possibly being TRBD1 (5 bases). CDR3 length: 15 amino acids. Per germline, CDR1 MDHEN and CDR2 SYDVKM. Trimming shortened V by 6 bases and J by 4 bases, and 18 bases separated the two germline ends.

This sequence joins TRBV6-6 and TRBJ1-6; 9 nucleotides line up with TRBD1. CDR1 and CDR2 from the germline V gene are MNHNY and SVGAGI (reference sequence). The CDR3 totals 17 residues. J gave up 10 bases and V 5 bases, and 15 bases lay outside the gene matches. The CDR3 DNA sequence: TGTGCCAGCAGTCGTTACCTACCGGGACAGGGCGACTCACCCCTCCACTTT. Protein product: CASSRYLPGQGDSPLHF.

The rearrangement joins TRBV4-2 to TRBJ2-1; a possible D gene is TRBD1 (5 bases). Germline CDR1 is LGHNA and CDR2 is YNFKEQ. The CDR3 runs 15 residues. The ends were cut back, 0 bases at V and 1 base at J, with 7 bases in the middle. CDR3 in DNA: TGTGCCAGCAGCCAAGATCCAGGGTCCTACAATGAGCAGTTCTTC. It encodes CASSQDPGSYNEQFF.

The J gene is TRBJ2-2, the V gene TRBV2; D unclear. CDR1 and CDR2 (germline): SNHLY, FYNNEI. Between the trimmed V and J ends, which lost 8 bases and 1 base, there was a span of 8 bases. This CDR3 contains 13 residues. The CDR3 DNA reads TGTGCCAGCCATCAATTGAACACCGGGGAGCTGTTTTTT. Residues: CASHQLNTGELFF.

V and J are TRBV15 and TRBJ2-3, with 10 bases that match TRBD2. The CDR3 covers 15 residues. Unmatched junction bases numbered 4, after V lost 6 bases and J lost 1 base. Germline-derived CDR1 and CDR2 are LNHNV and YYDKDF (reference sequence). The CDR3 DNA reads as TGTGCCACCAGAGCTAGCGGGAGTGGCACAGATACGCAGTATTTT. Its protein product is CATRASGSGTDTQYF.

This chain joins TRBV5-1 and TRBJ1-3, with 8 bases identical to TRBD1. V was clipped by 6 bases and J by 4 bases; unmatched bases: 3. CDR1 is SGHRS, CDR2 YFSETQ, per germline. The CDR3 runs 13 residues. The CDR3 here is CASTTGDGNTIYF. The CDR3 coding sequence is TGCGCCAGCACGACAGGGGACGGAAACACCATATATTTT.

The V gene is TRBV19, the J gene TRBJ1-4, with a weak D call TRBD1 (5 bases). The CDR3 consists of 14 residues. Germline V gene data show CDR1 as LNHDA and CDR2 as SQIVND (reference sequence). Trimming pared 5 bases from V and 6 bases from J, leaving 13 bases between. The CDR3 loop is CASSDARGYEKLFF. The CDR3 nucleotides read TGTGCCAGTAGTGACGCCCGGGGGTATGAAAAACTGTTTTTT.

This sequence joins TRBV6-2 or TRBV6-3 and TRBJ2-7; 14 positions agree with TRBD2. The CDR3 extends over 18 amino acids. Germline V gives CDR1 MNHEY, CDR2 SVGEGT. The junction had 11 bases not matched to a gene; V was cut back by 5 bases and J by 2 bases. The CDR3: CASSRSTSGRGGTYEQYF. In nucleotides, the CDR3 is TGTGCCAGCAGTCGTTCGACTAGCGGGAGGGGAGGAACCTACGAGCAGTACTTC.

The chain joins TRBV6-5 to TRBJ2-7; the match to TRBD1 covers 8 bases. Germline-derived CDR1 and CDR2 are MNHEY and SVGAGI. The CDR3 has 13 amino acids. V was pared by 6 bases and J by 4 bases, with 5 bases of the junction left unmatched. The CDR3 nucleotides are TGTGCCAGCAGGAGGACAGGGAGATACGAGCAGTACTTC. Amino acid sequence: CASRRTGRYEQYF.

The chain uses TRBV7-3 and TRBJ2-7; 7 bases map to TRBD1. This CDR3 spans 15 amino acids. V dropped 7 bases and J dropped 2; count of bases not matched to a gene: 11. In germline, CDR1 is SGHTA, CDR2 FQGTGA. The CDR3 DNA is TGTGCCAGCAAACCCGGGACAGTGTCCCCCTACGAGCAGTACTTC. It translates to CASKPGTVSPYEQYF.

The CDR3 DNA is TGCGCCAGCAGCCACAGGGATACGGGCCCAGATACGCAGTATTTT. This translates into CASSHRDTGPDTQYF. The rearrangement joins TRBV4-1 to TRBJ2-3; maybe TRBD1 (5 bases). Looked up from germline, CDR1 is MGHRA and CDR2 is YSYEKL. The length of the CDR3 is 15 residues. Trimming left V 3 bases short and J 4 bases short, with 14 bases between.

This clone showed up just once. V is TRBV5-6 and J is TRBJ1-6; D unresolved. Trimming took 2 bases from V and 8 from J, leaving 8 bases between them. The CDR3 totals 13 residues. Germline CDR1 and CDR2: SGHDT and YYEEEE. The CDR3 DNA reads TGTGCCAGCAGCTTTCGCAGTCATTCACCCCTCCACTTT. Translation gives CASSFRSHSPLHF.

V and J are TRBV18 and TRBJ2-3, with a tentative D call TRBD1 (6 bases). With 4 bases removed from V and 3 bases from J, the gap between germline ends came to 11 bases. Germline V gene data show CDR1 as KGHSH and CDR2 as LQKENI. This CDR3 has 14 residues. The CDR3 nucleotides are TGTGCCAGCTCACTGGGGGCCAGTACAGATACGCAGTATTTT. Its protein is CASSLGASTDTQYF. The whole variable domain, remainder taken from reference TRBV18 and TRBJ2-3, is NAGVMQNPRHLVRRRGQEARLRCSPMKGHSHVYWYRQLPEEGLKFMVYLQKENIIDESGMPKERFSAEFPKEGPSILRIQQVVRGDSAAYFCASSLGASTDTQYFGPGTRLTVL.

V usage is TRBV5-1 and J usage is TRBJ2-1; 11 nucleotides match TRBD2. With V trimmed by 0 bases and J by 9 bases, 5 bases remained unmatched. The CDR3 covers 15 residues. CDR1 and CDR2 (germline): SGHRS, YFSETQ. This chain's CDR3 is CASSLGTSGSSEQFF. The CDR3 bases are TGCGCCAGCAGCTTGGGAACTAGCGGGAGTAGTGAGCAGTTCTTC. Variable domain in full (rest from reference TRBV5-1 and TRBJ2-1): KAGVTQTPRYLIKTRGQQVTLSCSPISGHRSVSWYQQTPGQGLQFLFEYFSETQRNKGNFPGRFSGRQFSNSRSEMNVSTLELGDSALYLCASSLGTSGSSEQFFGPGTRLTVL.

The V and J genes are TRBV2 and TRBJ2-4; D uncertain. This CDR3 is built from 15 residues. CDR1 is SNHLY and CDR2 is FYNNEI in the germline V gene. V was shortened by 0 bases and J by 1 base, with 7 bases between the two germline ends. The CDR3 region is CASSEATSAKNIQYF. The CDR3 DNA is TGTGCCAGCAGTGAAGCAACATCTGCCAAAAACATTCAGTACTTC.

The J gene is TRBJ2-7, the V gene TRBV7-2, with unresolved D. In germline, CDR1 is SGHTA, CDR2 FQGNSA. The CDR3 extends over 15 amino acids. Trimming took 1 base from V and 2 from J, leaving 12 bases between them. The CDR3 region is CASSLGFGTPYEQYF. As DNA, the CDR3 is TGTGCCAGCAGCTTAGGTTTTGGCACCCCCTACGAGCAGTACTTC.

This clone was seen once. The chain is built from TRBV4-2 and TRBJ1-5; tentatively, D is TRBD1 (6 bases). The V end lost 0 bases, the J end lost 3 bases, and 18 bases lay between the germline ends. Germline loops: CDR1 LGHNA, CDR2 YNFKEQ. This CDR3 comprises 18 residues. The CDR3 DNA reads TGTGCCAGCAGCCAAGATCCTCTCGTACAGGGCCACAATCAGCCCCAGCATTTT. Its translation: CASSQDPLVQGHNQPQHF.

V is TRBV9 and J is TRBJ1-1, with 8 bases aligning to TRBD1. The CDR3 is 13 residues long. Germline assignment: CDR1 SGDLS and CDR2 YYNGEE. V lost 4 bases and J lost 3; bases outside the gene matches: 2. The CDR3 sequence is CASSPGGHTEAFF. CDR3 in DNA: TGTGCCAGCAGCCCAGGGGGCCACACTGAAGCTTTCTTT.

The chain carries TRBV4-1 and TRBJ2-7; TRBD2 aligns across 10 bases. Losses at the gene ends were 2 bases for V and 4 bases for J; bases not matched to a gene: 14. The CDR3 covers 18 residues. In germline, CDR1 is MGHRA, CDR2 YSYEKL. CDR3 region: CASSQYRDGSSGRYEQYF. CDR3 coding DNA: TGCGCCAGCAGCCAATACCGAGATGGGTCTAGCGGGAGATACGAGCAGTACTTC.

This clone was counted once. The chain uses TRBV2 and TRBJ2-2, with 7 bases lining up with TRBD2. J was trimmed by 1 base and V by 8 bases; bases with no gene match: 4. CDR3 length: 14 residues. Germline-derived CDR1 and CDR2 are SNHLY and FYNNEI. The CDR3 is CASGGTMNTGELFF. The CDR3 nucleotides are TGTGCCAGCGGAGGGACTATGAACACCGGGGAGCTGTTTTTT.

This clone was detected only once. The chain combines TRBV5-1 with TRBJ2-5; TRBD1 might be the D (5 bases). This CDR3 has 11 amino acids. Germline V gene lookup returns CDR1 SGHRS and CDR2 YFSETQ. The V gene lost 6 bases and the J gene lost 2 bases, with 5 bases spanning the gap. CDR3 region: CASKGQETQYF. In DNA form, the CDR3 reads TGCGCCAGCAAGGGGCAAGAGACCCAGTACTTC.

The J gene is TRBJ2-3, the V gene TRBV20-1, with a weak D call TRBD1 (6 bases). The germline CDR1 and CDR2 sequences are DFQATT and SNEGSKA (reference sequence). The CDR3 totals 11 residues. DNA of the CDR3: TGCAGGGGGGCAGTAGCAGATACGCAGTATTTT. Encoded protein: CRGAVADTQYF.

V is TRBV7-2 and J is TRBJ2-5; 7 nucleotides match TRBD1. There are 17 residues in the CDR3. With 2 bases clipped from V and 4 bases from J, the junction kept 13 bases outside the gene matches. The V gene's germline CDR1 is SGHTA and CDR2 FQGNSA. CDR3 protein: CASSLRPGTVLGETQYF. The CDR3 DNA follows: TGTGCCAGCAGCTTAAGACCCGGGACAGTCCTTGGAGAGACCCAGTACTTC.

This clone was detected only once. The chain combines TRBV9 with TRBJ2-7; 9 bases fit TRBD2. The CDR3 length is 16 residues. The trim removed 3 bases at V and 5 bases at J, leaving 12 bases unmatched. The germline CDR1 and CDR2 sequences are SGDLS and YYNGEE. The CDR3 loop reads CASSATSGWPGDEQYF. The CDR3 bases are TGTGCCAGCAGCGCGACTAGCGGATGGCCGGGCGACGAGCAGTACTTC.

The chain recombines TRBV27 with TRBJ2-7; D uncertain. Per the germline V gene, CDR1 is MNHEY and CDR2 is SMNVEV (reference sequence). V lost 2 bases and J 1 base, leaving 9 bases between the germline ends. This CDR3 has 14 residues. The CDR3 loop is CASSLGQASYEQYF. For the CDR3, the DNA is TGTGCCAGCAGTTTAGGCCAGGCTTCCTACGAGCAGTACTTC.

This clone showed up many times. The CDR3 is CASSVRLAGSTTGELFF. The CDR3 nucleotides read TGTGCCAGCAGCGTAAGACTAGCGGGATCGACCACCGGGGAGCTGTTTTTT. The V call is TRBV5-5, the J call TRBJ2-2; TRBD2 matches 11 bases. The CDR3 totals 17 residues. The junction had 9 bases not matched to a gene; V was cut back by 4 bases and J by 4 bases. Germline CDR1 SGHKS, CDR2 YYEKEE (reference sequence).